This TCR beta chain appears in the sequencing data of a study of T cell repertoires in cytomegalovirus infection. About the study: Matching HLA type, along with CMV infection, was indicated by public TCR beta signatures.

This clonotype was counted a few times. This CDR3 spans 15 amino acids. V shed 6 bases and J 4 bases; nucleotides not matched to a gene: 6. From germline, CDR1 is MNHNY and CDR2 SVGAGI (reference sequence). TCRdb re-called the reads through MiXCR, storing one row per CDR3 protein. The sample has over 300,000 distinct CDR3 sequences; under 20% are singletons. This chain joins TRBV6-6 and TRBJ1-1; 12 bases align to TRBD1. Sequencing was performed on PBMCs. The receptor's source is a human donor in good health (CMV status not recorded). Some clones in this sample may be carry-over from other donors' samples. CDR3 coding DNA: TGTGCCAGCAGCCCGGGACAGGGGGCGATCACTGAAGCTTTCTTT. Protein: CASSPGQGAITEAFF.